This entry lists 27 T cell receptor beta chains sequenced from one sample in a study of T cell responses to AZD1222 COVID-19 vaccine. Generated by immunoSEQ multiplex PCR, the TCRdb table keeps only in-frame clones and is missing some. The table shows over 95,000 clones, with approximately 88% occurring only once. Sequences were derived from peripheral blood, sampled 28 days after the second AZD1222 dose. The receptors shown here come from an adult who received the AZD1222 COVID-19 vaccine.

The sample holds one count of this clone. V gene TRBV7-9 combines with J gene TRBJ2-5; TRBD2 matches 11 bases. This CDR3 is built from 15 residues. CDR1 SEHNR and CDR2 FQNEAQ come from the germline V gene (reference sequence). J gave up 4 bases and V 5 bases, and 6 bases lay outside the gene matches. The CDR3 is CASSTYTSGGETQYF. CDR3 bases: TGTGCCAGCAGCACTTATACTAGCGGGGGAGAGACCCAGTACTTC.

CDR3 amino acids: CASSVDGLEDIQYF. The CDR3 DNA sequence: TGTGCCAGCAGCGTAGATGGACTGGAAGACATTCAGTACTTC. The rearrangement uses TRBV9 and TRBJ2-4; possible D gene TRBD2, 5 bases. Per the germline V gene, CDR1 is SGDLS and CDR2 is YYNGEE. There are 14 residues in the CDR3. V shed 0 bases and J shed 8 bases, with 12 bases lying between them.

This chain joins TRBV28 and TRBJ1-1, with D perhaps TRBD1 (5 bases). Trimming left V 5 bases short and J 0 bases short, with 13 bases between. Germline CDR1 MDHEN, CDR2 SYDVKM. The CDR3 sequence is 15 residues long. CDR3 DNA sequence: TGTGCCAGCAGTCCCCTAGCAGGGCTGAACACTGAAGCTTTCTTT. This sequence encodes CASSPLAGLNTEAFF.

The V gene is TRBV10-3, the J gene TRBJ2-1; 9 positions match TRBD2. V was pared by 6 bases and J by 6 bases, with 9 bases of the junction left unmatched. CDR3 size: 15 residues. Germline V CDR1 and CDR2: ENHRY, SYGVKD. The CDR3 is CAIRIAGATSNEQFF. CDR3 DNA: TGTGCCATCAGGATAGCGGGGGCTACCTCCAATGAGCAGTTCTTC.

This clone was found many times. The chain combines TRBV2 with TRBJ2-5; D remains unclear. Trimming took off 4 bases at V and 6 bases at J, with 3 bases between the two ends. Germline CDR1 reads SNHLY; CDR2 reads FYNNEI. This CDR3 contains 10 residues. CDR3: CASSAQTQYF. In DNA, the CDR3 is TGTGCCAGCAGTGCCCAGACCCAGTACTTC.

V usage is TRBV2 and J usage is TRBJ2-1, with TRBD2 as a possible D gene (6 bases). Deletions cut 6 bases from V and 0 bases from J, with 9 bases between. The CDR3 runs 14 residues. The V gene's germline CDR1 is SNHLY and CDR2 FYNNEI. CDR3 loop: CASRRGSSYNEQFF. CDR3 sequence (DNA): TGTGCCAGCAGACGGGGGAGCTCCTACAATGAGCAGTTCTTC.

The table lists this clone with a few counts. The chain combines TRBV4-1 with TRBJ1-2; TRBD1 might be the D (5 bases). This CDR3 spans 16 amino acids. Germline-derived CDR1 and CDR2 are MGHRA and YSYEKL. V was pared by 0 bases and J by 1 base, with 12 bases between. The CDR3 DNA reads as TGCGCCAGCAGCCAAGAACCGGGACGGAATAACTATGGCTACACCTTC. Protein: CASSQEPGRNNYGYTF.

This chain links TRBV5-5 with TRBJ2-7; D may match TRBD1 or TRBD2 (5 bases each). Germline CDR1 SGHKS, CDR2 YYEKEE (reference sequence). V shed 4 bases and J shed 1 base, with 15 bases lying between them. The CDR3 is made up of 15 amino acids. The CDR3 DNA is TGTGCCAGCAGCCGCTCCGGGACGGTTTCCTACGAGCAGTACTTC. Translated, it gives CASSRSGTVSYEQYF.

The chain uses TRBV11-3 and TRBJ1-4; 9 bases are a match to TRBD1. CDR3 length: 17 residues. V trimming: 5 bases; J trimming: 0 bases; junction bases outside the gene matches: 7. CDR1 is SGHNT, CDR2 YENEEA, per germline. DNA for the CDR3: TGTGCCAGCAGCCCAACGGGACAGGGCCCAACTAATGAAAAACTGTTTTTT. Amino acid sequence: CASSPTGQGPTNEKLFF.

Written as DNA, the CDR3 is TGTGCCAGCAGCCACGACGGCGGGGGGGCGAACGAGCAGTACTTC. Amino acids: CASSHDGGGANEQYF. The chain carries TRBV4-2 and TRBJ2-7, with 9 positions matching TRBD2. V lost 3 bases to trimming and J lost 5 bases; unmatched junction nucleotides: 8. The CDR3 loop spans 15 amino acids. Per the germline V gene, CDR1 is LGHNA and CDR2 is YNFKEQ.

The chain recombines TRBV12-3 or TRBV12-4 with TRBJ1-3, with a weak D call TRBD1 (5 bases). V was clipped by 6 bases and J by 4 bases, with 10 bases between them. This CDR3 is 13 amino acids long. CDR3 protein: CASRDRSGNTIYF. CDR3 nucleotide sequence: TGTGCCAGCAGAGACAGATCGGGAAACACCATATATTTT.

This chain connects TRBV24-1 to TRBJ2-1; D gene unclear. Germline CDR1 reads KGHDR; CDR2 reads SFDVKD. This CDR3 has 13 residues. V lost 3 bases, J lost 4 bases, and 6 bases lay in between. The CDR3 sequence is CATSDEIYNEQFF. The CDR3 coding sequence is TGTGCCACCAGTGATGAAATTTACAATGAGCAGTTCTTC.

The rearrangement uses TRBV6-1 and TRBJ1-5; 8 bases agree with TRBD1. Unmatched junction bases numbered 12, after V lost 8 bases and J lost 6 bases. Germline V gene lookup returns CDR1 MNHNS and CDR2 SASEGT. This CDR3 is built from 15 residues. As DNA, the CDR3 is TGTGCCAGCGGTCACCTTACAGGGGGGGGTCAGCCCCAGCATTTT. Amino acid sequence: CASGHLTGGGQPQHF.

The chain recombines TRBV12-3 or TRBV12-4 with TRBJ1-1; D is undetermined. The CDR3 runs 13 residues. V was pared by 2 bases and J by 3 bases, with 7 bases between. The CDR3 reads CASSLNGDTEAFF. The CDR3 nucleotides are TGTGCCAGCAGTTTAAACGGAGACACTGAAGCTTTCTTT.

The chain is built from TRBV6-2 or TRBV6-3 and TRBJ2-3; possibly TRBD2 for D (7 bases). Trimming pared 0 bases from V and 3 bases from J, leaving 16 bases between. Germline V gene sequence: CDR1 MNHEY, CDR2 SVGEGT. The CDR3 consists of 17 residues. The CDR3: CASSYSSGGPQTDTQYF. The CDR3 DNA reads as TGTGCCAGCAGTTACTCATCCGGGGGGCCCCAAACAGATACGCAGTATTTT.

The genes are TRBV15 and TRBJ1-3; no clear D gene. Trimming left V 6 bases short and J 0 bases short, with 9 bases between. Germline CDR1 LNHNV, CDR2 YYDKDF (reference sequence). This CDR3 comprises 14 residues. This chain's CDR3 is CATSQASSGNTIYF. The CDR3 nucleotides read TGTGCCACCAGTCAGGCGAGCTCTGGAAACACCATATATTTT.

This chain joins TRBV7-2 and TRBJ2-1, with 13 bases that match TRBD2. CDR3 length equals 16 residues. The ends lost 5 bases at V and 5 bases at J; junction bases unmatched: 6. Germline-derived CDR1 and CDR2 are SGHTA and FQGNSA. The CDR3 DNA reads TGTGCCAGCAGCGATCAACTAGCGGGGGGGAACAATGAGCAGTTCTTC. Amino acid sequence: CASSDQLAGGNNEQFF.

The V and J genes are TRBV28 and TRBJ1-2; D is undetermined. Germline V CDR1 and CDR2: MDHEN, SYDVKM. The V gene lost 4 bases and the J gene lost 10 bases, with 16 bases spanning the gap. CDR3 length: 13 amino acids. DNA of the CDR3: TGTGCCAGCAGTTCCCCCCTTGGCGGGGACTACACCTTC. Amino acid sequence: CASSSPLGGDYTF.

The chain is built from TRBV10-1 and TRBJ2-1; the D is unclear. This CDR3 contains 16 residues. Germline V lookup: CDR1 WNHNN, CDR2 SYGVQD (reference sequence). The V gene lost 2 bases and the J gene lost 3 bases, with 14 bases spanning the gap. The CDR3 loop reads CASSERTLGRYNEQFF. The CDR3 nucleotides read TGCGCCAGCAGTGAGCGTACCCTAGGCCGCTACAATGAGCAGTTCTTC.

V usage is TRBV6-2 or TRBV6-3 and J usage is TRBJ1-2, with 9 positions matching TRBD1. In germline, CDR1 is MNHEY, CDR2 SVGEGT. Trimming took 5 bases from V and 6 from J; bases not matched to a gene: 7. The CDR3 spans 14 residues. The CDR3 DNA reads as TGTGCCAGCAGTCAGGACAGGGGCTACAATGGCTACACCTTC. The encoded protein is CASSQDRGYNGYTF.

V gene TRBV25-1 combines with J gene TRBJ2-7, with a possible D match to TRBD1 (6 bases). Germline loops: CDR1 MGHDK, CDR2 SYGVNS. The CDR3 covers 15 residues. Trimming left V 3 bases short and J 3 bases short, with 15 bases between. The CDR3 nucleotides are TGTGCCAGCAGTGATAGGGACATCCGGGGCTACGAGCAGTACTTC. It is translated as CASSDRDIRGYEQYF.

The chain carries TRBV6-5 and TRBJ1-1; TRBD1 matches at 7 bases. The germline V gene has CDR1 MNHEY and CDR2 SVGAGI. This CDR3 comprises 16 residues. V trimming: 2 bases; J trimming: 1 base; junction bases outside the gene matches: 7. The CDR3 DNA sequence: TGTGCCAGCAGTTACGGGCAGGGGGTGAAGAACACTGAAGCTTTCTTT. As protein: CASSYGQGVKNTEAFF.

The chain's CDR3 is CASSQDDRPNYGYTF. The CDR3 DNA reads TGTGCCAGCAGCCAAGATGACAGGCCAAACTATGGCTACACCTTC. This chain links TRBV3-1 (or the pseudogene TRBV3-2) with TRBJ1-2; weak D call: TRBD1 (6 bases). Germline assignment: CDR1 LGHDT and CDR2 YNNKEL (reference sequence). V dropped 0 bases and J dropped 2 bases, with 10 bases sitting between them. This CDR3 has 15 residues.

This clone was picked up one time. This chain links TRBV7-2 with TRBJ2-3; TRBD2 matches 9 bases. The CDR3 is 15 residues long. Germline values: CDR1 SGHTA, CDR2 FQGNSA. Germline trimming cut 5 bases from V and 5 bases from J; bases unmatched to any gene: 8. In DNA form, the CDR3 reads TGTGCCAGCAGCGTAAGCGGGGGGCGGGGAGATACGCAGTATTTT. It yields the protein CASSVSGGRGDTQYF.

The chain uses TRBV10-3 and TRBJ1-5, with D hard to call. This CDR3 region has 14 residues. Germline CDR1 and CDR2: ENHRY and SYGVKD. With 3 bases removed from V and 0 bases from J, the gap between germline ends came to 6 bases. CDR3 in DNA: TGTGCCATCAGTGAAGGAGTTAGCAATCAGCCCCAGCATTTT. This translates into CAISEGVSNQPQHF.

J is TRBJ2-1 and V is TRBV5-1; 13 nucleotides agree with TRBD2. CDR1 SGHRS and CDR2 YFSETQ come from the germline V gene. This CDR3 has 18 amino acids. The junction had 14 bases not matched to a gene; V was cut back by 2 bases and J by 9 bases. The CDR3 protein is CASSFSPTSGGLEGEQFF. As DNA, the CDR3 is TGCGCCAGCAGCTTTTCGCCGACTAGCGGGGGGTTAGAAGGTGAGCAGTTCTTC.

The chain links TRBV6-5 to TRBJ1-2; TRBD1 might be the D (6 bases). CDR3 length: 13 amino acids. V was shortened by 0 bases and J by 8 bases, with 10 bases between the two germline ends. Germline V gene sequence: CDR1 MNHEY, CDR2 SVGAGI. CDR3 nucleotides: TGTGCCAGCAGTTACTCGAGGGGGATAGGCTACACCTTC. Translation gives CASSYSRGIGYTF.